This is a list of T cell receptor beta chains from one sample in a study of control samples from healthy donors and cancer patients. Data came from immunoSEQ multiplex PCR; TCRdb stores just in-frame clones and leaves some out. The sample includes roughly 130,000 clones, about 95% of them seen just once. Material for sequencing was blood. Receptors originate from a man aged 30-40 years in good health. CDR3s include the opening cysteine and the closing phenylalanine or tryptophan. A D gene is named only where the DNA matches it firmly. Expanded clones get a size class; other rows say once, few or many, or leave the size out.

V,size,D,J,DNA,CDR3
TRBV30,NA,NA,TRBJ2-1,TGTGCCTGGAGTGTACTCAGGGCAGGTTGGGATGAGCAGTTCTTC,CAWSVLRAGWDEQFF
TRBV9,once,NA,TRBJ2-5,TGTGCCAGCAGCCCCACGGGGGCCCAAGAGACCCAGTACTTC,CASSPTGAQETQYF
TRBV11-2,NA,NA,TRBJ1-1,TGTGCCAGCAGCTTAGACCAGGTCCAAGCTTTCTTT,CASSLDQVQAFF
TRBV5-1,NA,NA,TRBJ1-2,TGCGCCAGCAGCCCTTTCGGCCCTGAAGAGGACTATGGCTACACCTTC,CASSPFGPEEDYGYTF
TRBV6-2/TRBV6-3,NA,TRBD1,TRBJ1-1,TGTGCCAGCAGTACTACAGGGGGCACTGAAGCTTTCTTT,CASSTTGGTEAFF
TRBV20-1,NA,TRBD1,TRBJ2-6,TGCAGTGCTAGTAGACAGGGGCGAAACTCTGGGGCCAACGTCCTGACTTTC,CSASRQGRNSGANVLTF
TRBV6-2/TRBV6-3,once,TRBD2,TRBJ2-7,TGTGCCAGCAGCGATAGCGGGGGTTCCTACGAGCAGTACTTC,CASSDSGGSYEQYF
TRBV7-9,NA,NA,TRBJ1-6,TGTGCCAGCAGCTTGGACACAGGGTTGGCGAATTCACCCCTCCACTTT,CASSLDTGLANSPLHF
TRBV29-1,NA,NA,TRBJ1-2,TGCAGCGTTTCGACCTCTCGGTGGGGCTACACCTTC,CSVSTSRWGYTF
TRBV18,once,TRBD1,TRBJ1-1,TGTGCCAGCTCACCCTCTCAGGGGGCCCTGAACACTGAAGCTTTCTTT,CASSPSQGALNTEAFF
TRBV20-1,NA,NA,TRBJ1-2,TGCAGTGCTAGTAGACTCCCGCCAGGCTACTATGGCTACACCTTC,CSASRLPPGYYGYTF
TRBV9,NA,NA,TRBJ2-7,TGTGCCAGCAGCGTAGAGAGAGGGTCCTACGAGCAGTACTTC,CASSVERGSYEQYF
TRBV9,NA,NA,TRBJ1-3,TGTGCCAGCAGCGTAGTAGGGGGCTCTGGAAACACCATATATTTT,CASSVVGGSGNTIYF
TRBV14,NA,NA,TRBJ2-7,TGTGCCAGCAGTCCCAGAGGCGTCACCTACGAGCAGTACTTC,CASSPRGVTYEQYF
TRBV27,NA,NA,TRBJ1-4,TGTGCCAGCCGACTTCGGGGTCTTGGTGAAAAACTGTTTTTT,CASRLRGLGEKLFF
TRBV7-2,NA,TRBD1,TRBJ1-3,TGTGCCAGCAGCTTCCGCCGGGACAGGGAGAACACCATATATTTT,CASSFRRDRENTIYF
TRBV28,NA,NA,TRBJ2-5,TGTGCCAGCAGTTTAATAGGCGTCCAAGAGACCCAGTACTTC,CASSLIGVQETQYF
TRBV7-9,NA,TRBD2,TRBJ2-3,TGTGCCAGCAGCTCAGGGACTAGCGGGGGTTCAGATACGCAGTATTTT,CASSSGTSGGSDTQYF
TRBV30,NA,NA,TRBJ1-3,TGTGCCTGGAGAACAGGGCACTCTGGAAACACCATATATTTT,CAWRTGHSGNTIYF
TRBV30,NA,NA,TRBJ1-1,TGTGCCTGGAGCCGGGACTTGGGGAACACTGAAGCTTTCTTT,CAWSRDLGNTEAFF
TRBV7-9,NA,NA,TRBJ1-3,TGTGCCAGCAGCCCGATTAACAGGGAACCTGGAAACACCATATATTTT,CASSPINREPGNTIYF
TRBV19,NA,TRBD1,TRBJ2-7,TGTGCCAGTAGTACCGGGACAGACTTCTACGAGCAGTACTTC,CASSTGTDFYEQYF
TRBV27,NA,NA,TRBJ2-1,TGTGCCAGCAGCACGTCGCAGGGGATGGTATACAATGAGCAGTTCTTC,CASSTSQGMVYNEQFF
TRBV5-8,NA,TRBD1,TRBJ1-4,TGTGCCAGCAGCCGATGGACAGGGACGGATTCTACTAATGAAAAACTGTTTTTT,CASSRWTGTDSTNEKLFF
TRBV7-2,NA,NA,TRBJ2-3,TGTGCCAGCAGCTTACCAGGACCGGATACGCAGTATTTT,CASSLPGPDTQYF